These 23 T cell receptor beta chains were all obtained from the same sample, sequenced in a study of T cell responses to AZD1222 COVID-19 vaccine. TCRdb's copy holds only in-frame clones and misses some; the assay was immunoSEQ multiplex PCR. Found here are 150,000 to 200,000 clones, around 88% of them singletons; the top ten hold roughly 11%. The sequencing here drew on peripheral blood, taken 28 days after the second AZD1222 dose. These receptors were obtained from an adult who received the AZD1222 COVID-19 vaccine.

The CDR3 DNA reads TGTGCCAGCAGCCGGGGAAATACGCAGTATTTT. Translation gives CASSRGNTQYF. V gene TRBV3-1 (or the pseudogene TRBV3-2) combines with J gene TRBJ2-3; no reliable D call. The length of the CDR3 is 11 residues. Germline V gene sequence: CDR1 LGHDT, CDR2 YNNKEL (reference sequence). Trimming removed 4 bases at V and 7 bases at J, with 6 bases between.

The V call is TRBV9, the J call TRBJ2-3; either TRBD1 or TRBD2 may fit D (5 bases each). This CDR3 has 19 residues. V dropped 0 bases and J dropped 6 bases, with 26 bases sitting between them. Germline CDR1 reads SGDLS; CDR2 reads YYNGEE. CDR3 residues: CASSVAGPGTESEQDTQYF. Here the CDR3 DNA reads TGTGCCAGCAGCGTAGCAGGTCCGGGGACCGAGTCCGAACAGGATACGCAGTATTTT.

V gene TRBV30 combines with J gene TRBJ1-1, with no clear D. The CDR3 consists of 12 residues. Germline V gene sequence: CDR1 GTSNPN, CDR2 SVGIG (reference sequence). The V and J ends lost 4 bases and 2 bases respectively, with 8 bases between them. This chain's CDR3 is CAWIAGNTEAFF. The DNA of the CDR3 is TGTGCCTGGATCGCCGGCAACACTGAAGCTTTCTTT.

This chain uses TRBV7-9 with TRBJ2-3; D is perhaps TRBD1 (6 bases). The CDR3 contains 15 residues. V lost 3 bases and J lost 6, with 16 bases in between. CDR1 is SEHNR, CDR2 FQNEAQ, per germline (reference sequence). CDR3 sequence (DNA): TGTGCCAGCAGCTTGGACAGCCGATCGCAGGATACGCAGTATTTT. Its translation is CASSLDSRSQDTQYF.

DNA of the CDR3: TGTGCCAGCAGTTTCCAACAGGGGAACACTGAAGCTTTCTTT. Amino acids: CASSFQQGNTEAFF. The V gene is TRBV7-9, the J gene TRBJ1-1, with D possibly matching TRBD1 (6 bases). From germline, CDR1 is SEHNR and CDR2 FQNEAQ (reference sequence). Trimming removed 6 bases at V and 1 base at J, with 12 bases between. CDR3 length: 14 residues.

This clone came up a few times. J is TRBJ1-1 and V is TRBV6-4; D is undetermined. Germline assignment: CDR1 MRHNA and CDR2 SNTAGT. Trimming cost V 5 bases and J 4 bases, with 11 bases left between them. This CDR3 spans 13 amino acids. CDR3 in amino acids: CASSLQMSTEAFF. The CDR3 DNA follows: TGTGCCAGCAGTCTTCAGATGAGCACTGAAGCTTTCTTT.

The gene calls are TRBV27 and TRBJ2-7, with D possibly being TRBD1 or TRBD2 (6 bases each). The CDR3 totals 14 residues. Germline CDR1 MNHEY, CDR2 SMNVEV (reference sequence). V was trimmed by 7 bases and J by 6 bases, leaving 19 bases between them. CDR3: CASTEEGGLGEQYF. The CDR3 nucleotides read TGTGCCAGCACCGAAGAGGGGGGCTTAGGCGAGCAGTACTTC.

V usage is TRBV3-1 (or the pseudogene TRBV3-2) and J usage is TRBJ2-2; 11 nucleotides line up with TRBD1. The CDR3 runs to 17 residues. Losses at the gene ends were 1 base for V and 7 bases for J; bases not matched to a gene: 8. CDR1 is LGHDT and CDR2 is YNNKEL in the germline V gene (reference sequence). CDR3 nucleotides: TGTGCCAGCAGCCAAGGTTGGACAGGGGGCGCGGACGGGGAGCTGTTTTTT. Its protein is CASSQGWTGGADGELFF.

The chain joins TRBV24-1 to TRBJ2-3; 13 bases align to TRBD2. The V gene's germline CDR1 is KGHDR and CDR2 SFDVKD. The V and J ends lost 5 bases and 6 bases, in that order; junction bases with no gene match: 10. The CDR3 totals 17 residues. The CDR3 sequence is CATSGAGTSGKGDTQYF. The DNA of the CDR3 is TGTGCCACCAGTGGGGCCGGGACTAGCGGGAAGGGGGATACGCAGTATTTT.

The CDR3 sequence is CASSARDRGNQPQHF. As DNA, the CDR3 is TGTGCCAGCAGCGCCCGGGACAGAGGAAATCAGCCCCAGCATTTT. The J gene is TRBJ1-5, the V gene TRBV3-1 (or the pseudogene TRBV3-2), with 7 nucleotides matching TRBD1. CDR1 is LGHDT, CDR2 YNNKEL, per germline (reference sequence). The V segment lost 5 bases and the J segment 4 bases; nucleotides outside the gene matches: 8. CDR3 size: 15 residues.

The chain is built from TRBV7-9 and TRBJ2-7; TRBD1 is a possible D gene (5 bases). CDR3 length: 11 residues. Trimming took off 4 bases at V and 12 bases at J, with 13 bases between the two ends. Germline CDR1 reads SEHNR; CDR2 reads FQNEAQ (reference sequence). CDR3 residues: CASSSQGIRYF. The CDR3 region has the DNA TGTGCCAGCAGCTCCCAGGGTATTCGGTACTTC.

The chain has TRBV18 and TRBJ2-1; 9 nucleotides agree with TRBD1. Germline CDR1 and CDR2: KGHSH and LQKENI. The CDR3 runs 14 residues. V lost 4 bases and J lost 7; bases outside the gene matches: 5. Here the CDR3 reads CASSLGTGRNEQFF. The CDR3 DNA follows: TGTGCCAGCTCACTAGGGACAGGGCGAAATGAGCAGTTCTTC.

The CDR3 bases are TGTGCCAGCAGTTTAGCGGGACAGGGCATCACAGATACGCAGTATTTT. As protein: CASSLAGQGITDTQYF. J is TRBJ2-3 and V is TRBV6-5, with a possible D match to TRBD1 (9 bases). The CDR3 has 16 residues. From germline, CDR1 is MNHEY and CDR2 SVGAGI. The V and J ends lost 4 bases and 2 bases respectively, with 16 bases between them.

The chain recombines TRBV19 with TRBJ1-5, with TRBD1 matching over 7 bases. This CDR3 spans 16 amino acids. V lost 4 bases to trimming and J lost 6 bases; unmatched junction nucleotides: 12. CDR1 is LNHDA, CDR2 SQIVND, per germline (reference sequence). CDR3 loop: CASSNPRSPGGQPQHF. As DNA, the CDR3 is TGTGCCAGTAGTAACCCCCGGTCCCCAGGGGGTCAGCCCCAGCATTTT.

The chain uses TRBV4-2 and TRBJ2-5; maybe TRBD2 (7 bases). This CDR3 contains 16 residues. V lost 2 bases to trimming and J lost 4 bases, with 17 bases between them. Germline loops: CDR1 LGHNA, CDR2 YNFKEQ. The CDR3 protein is CASSQTEQGGLETQYF. The DNA for the CDR3 is TGTGCCAGCAGCCAAACGGAACAGGGAGGGTTAGAGACCCAGTACTTC.

This chain joins TRBV5-4 and TRBJ1-1, with 8 bases fitting TRBD1. CDR1 and CDR2 from the germline V gene are SGHNT and YYREEE (reference sequence). The V segment lost 2 bases and the J segment 1 base; nucleotides outside the gene matches: 1. The CDR3 extends over 14 amino acids. CDR3 DNA sequence: TGTGCCAGCAGCTTCGGGACAGGGAACACTGAAGCTTTCTTT. It specifies CASSFGTGNTEAFF.

The CDR3 sequence: CASSQRGSSYNEQFF. The CDR3 nucleotides are TGTGCCAGCAGCCAACGGGGGAGCTCCTACAATGAGCAGTTCTTC. The chain combines TRBV4-2 with TRBJ2-1; perhaps TRBD2 as D (6 bases). CDR3 length: 15 residues. Trimming cost V 2 bases and J 0 bases, with 8 bases left between them. Germline assignment: CDR1 LGHNA and CDR2 YNFKEQ.

This chain joins TRBV29-1 and TRBJ1-1, with D possibly TRBD1 on 5 matching bases. V was trimmed by 6 bases and J by 0 bases, leaving 11 bases between them. The CDR3 runs to 13 residues. Germline CDR1 reads SQVTM; CDR2 reads ANQGSEA. The CDR3 DNA is TGCAGCGTCGCGGGACGGATGAACACTGAAGCTTTCTTT. Its protein is CSVAGRMNTEAFF.

V usage is TRBV29-1 and J usage is TRBJ2-5, with 8 bases aligning to TRBD2. This CDR3 has 13 residues. The germline CDR1 and CDR2 sequences are SQVTM and ANQGSEA. V lost 6 bases, J lost 1 base, and 4 bases stayed unmatched. CDR3 loop: CSVSTSGQETQYF. Here the CDR3 DNA reads TGCAGCGTCTCTACTAGCGGCCAAGAGACCCAGTACTTC. The variable domain in full, with the rest retrieved from reference TRBV29-1 and TRBJ2-5, is SAVISQKPSRDICQRGTSLTIQCQVDSQVTMMFWYRQQPGQSLTLIATANQGSEATYESGFVIDKFPISRPNLTFSTLTVSNMSPEDSSIYLCSVSTSGQETQYFGPGTRLLVL.

The chain combines TRBV7-6 with TRBJ2-2; 13 bases line up with TRBD2. The CDR3 covers 18 residues. Germline CDR1 SGHVS, CDR2 FNYEAQ. The junction had 8 bases not matched to a gene; V was cut back by 5 bases and J by 2 bases. The DNA for the CDR3 is TGTGCCAGCAGCCCAAGGACTAGCGGGGGCCTAAACACCGGGGAGCTGTTTTTT. It specifies CASSPRTSGGLNTGELFF.

The chain employs TRBV6-6 and TRBJ2-5; 11 bases fit TRBD2. This CDR3 region has 18 residues. V lost 5 bases and J lost 4; bases outside the gene matches: 15. Germline V CDR1 and CDR2: MNHNY, SVGAGI (reference sequence). CDR3 sequence (DNA): TGTGCCAGCAGTCCTCGGGTAGCGGGGGGGCCAATCGGAGAGACCCAGTACTTC. Translation gives CASSPRVAGGPIGETQYF.

The chain combines TRBV7-2 with TRBJ2-5; D gene uncertain. Germline CDR1 and CDR2: SGHTA and FQGNSA. The V gene lost 0 bases and the J gene lost 5 bases, with 7 bases spanning the gap. The CDR3 consists of 13 residues. The CDR3 sequence: CASSLARWETQYF. In DNA, the CDR3 is TGTGCCAGCAGCTTAGCACGATGGGAGACCCAGTACTTC.

CDR3 loop: CASRRTGTTGELFF. The CDR3 DNA follows: TGTGCCAGCAGGAGGACAGGGACCACCGGGGAGCTGTTTTTT. The V and J genes are TRBV7-3 and TRBJ2-2; 8 bases agree with TRBD1. The length of the CDR3 is 14 residues. V shed 6 bases and J 4 bases; nucleotides not matched to a gene: 4. CDR1 is SGHTA and CDR2 is FQGTGA in the germline V gene.